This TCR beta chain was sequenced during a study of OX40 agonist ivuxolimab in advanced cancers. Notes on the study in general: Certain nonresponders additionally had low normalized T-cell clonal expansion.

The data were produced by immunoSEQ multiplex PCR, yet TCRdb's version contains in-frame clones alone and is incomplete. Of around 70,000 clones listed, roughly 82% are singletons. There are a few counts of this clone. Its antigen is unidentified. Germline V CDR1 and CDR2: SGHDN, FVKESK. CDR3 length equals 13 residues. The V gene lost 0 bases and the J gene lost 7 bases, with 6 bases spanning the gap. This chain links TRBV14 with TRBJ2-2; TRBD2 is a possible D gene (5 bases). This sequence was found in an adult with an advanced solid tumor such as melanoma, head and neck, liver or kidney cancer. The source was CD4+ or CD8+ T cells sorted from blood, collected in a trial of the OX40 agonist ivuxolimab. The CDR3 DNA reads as TGTGCCAGCAGCCAAGAAGGACTCGGGGAGCTGTTTTTT. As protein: CASSQEGLGELFF.